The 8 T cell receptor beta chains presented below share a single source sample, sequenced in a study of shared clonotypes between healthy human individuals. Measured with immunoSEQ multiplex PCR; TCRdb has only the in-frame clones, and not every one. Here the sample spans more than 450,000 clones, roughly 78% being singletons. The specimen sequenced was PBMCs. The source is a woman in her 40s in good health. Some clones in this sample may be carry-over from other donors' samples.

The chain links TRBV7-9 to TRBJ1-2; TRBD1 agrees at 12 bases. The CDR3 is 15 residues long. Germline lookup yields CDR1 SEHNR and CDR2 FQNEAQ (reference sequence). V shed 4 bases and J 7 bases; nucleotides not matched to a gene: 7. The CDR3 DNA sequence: TGTGCCAGCAGCTCTACCGGGACAGGGGGCAGTGGCTACACCTTC. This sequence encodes CASSSTGTGGSGYTF.

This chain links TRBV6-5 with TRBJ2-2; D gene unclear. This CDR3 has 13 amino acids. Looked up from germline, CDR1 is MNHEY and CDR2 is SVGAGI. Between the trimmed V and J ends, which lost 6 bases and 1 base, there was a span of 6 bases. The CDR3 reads CASRLGNTGELFF. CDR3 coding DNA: TGTGCCAGCAGGTTGGGGAACACCGGGGAGCTGTTTTTT.

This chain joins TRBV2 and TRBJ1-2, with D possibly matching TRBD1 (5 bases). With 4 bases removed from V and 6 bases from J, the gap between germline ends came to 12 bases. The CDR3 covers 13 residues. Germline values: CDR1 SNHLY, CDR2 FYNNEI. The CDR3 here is CASSVRDDHGYTF. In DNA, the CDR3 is TGTGCCAGCAGTGTCCGGGACGACCATGGCTACACCTTC.

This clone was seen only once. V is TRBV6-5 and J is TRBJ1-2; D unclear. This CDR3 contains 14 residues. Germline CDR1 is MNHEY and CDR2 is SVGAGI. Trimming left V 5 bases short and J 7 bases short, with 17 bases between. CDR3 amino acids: CASSTPGGSSGYTF. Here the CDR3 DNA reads TGTGCCAGCAGTACCCCGGGAGGGTCTAGTGGCTACACCTTC.

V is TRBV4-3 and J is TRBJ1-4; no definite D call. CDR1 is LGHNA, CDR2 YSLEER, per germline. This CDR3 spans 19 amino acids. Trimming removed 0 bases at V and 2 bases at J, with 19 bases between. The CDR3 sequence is CASSQDLNSWGGTNEKLFF. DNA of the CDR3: TGCGCCAGCAGCCAAGATCTTAATTCGTGGGGTGGGACTAATGAAAAACTGTTTTTT.

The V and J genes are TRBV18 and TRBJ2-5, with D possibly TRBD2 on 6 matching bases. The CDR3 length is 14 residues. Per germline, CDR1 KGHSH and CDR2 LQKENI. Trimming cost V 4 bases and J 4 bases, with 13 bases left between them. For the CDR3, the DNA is TGTGCCAGCTCACTCACCTCGGGGGTAGAGACCCAGTACTTC. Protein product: CASSLTSGVETQYF.

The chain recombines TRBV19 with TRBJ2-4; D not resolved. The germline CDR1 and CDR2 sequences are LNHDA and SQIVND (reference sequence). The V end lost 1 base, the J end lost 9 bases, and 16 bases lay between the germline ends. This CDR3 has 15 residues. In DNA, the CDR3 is TGTGCCAGTAGTATAGGGAGCACCCCGTTTGGCATTCAGTACTTC. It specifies CASSIGSTPFGIQYF.

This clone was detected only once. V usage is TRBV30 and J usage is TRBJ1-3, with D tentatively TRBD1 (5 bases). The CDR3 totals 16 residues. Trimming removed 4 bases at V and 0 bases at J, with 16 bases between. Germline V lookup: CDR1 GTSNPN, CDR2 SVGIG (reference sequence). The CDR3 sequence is CAWNLRGSSSGNTIYF. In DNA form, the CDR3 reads TGTGCCTGGAATCTGAGGGGCAGTAGCTCTGGAAACACCATATATTTT.